This TCR beta chain was profiled in a study of blood T cell repertoires in COVID-19. Produced via immunoSEQ multiplex PCR; TCRdb's table is partial and in-frame only. The sample yields over 200,000 clones, 90% seen once. The material sequenced was peripheral blood. The sequence was obtained from a man aged 30-40 years with COVID-19, enrolled during active disease.

CDR3 amino acids: CASSPATRQGYTGELFF. The CDR3, as DNA: TGTGCCAGCTCACCGGCAACCAGACAGGGTTACACCGGGGAGCTGTTTTTT. The chain couples TRBV18 to TRBJ2-2, with 7 bases identical to TRBD1. There are 17 residues in the CDR3. Looked up from germline, CDR1 is KGHSH and CDR2 is LQKENI. Unmatched junction bases numbered 10, after V lost 3 bases and J lost 3 bases.